A selection of T cell receptor beta chains follows, all from one sample in a study of tissue T cells after allogeneic stem cell transplantation. Produced via immunoSEQ multiplex PCR; TCRdb's table is partial and in-frame only. Among 35,000 to 50,000 clones listed, over 85% were seen once. Specimen: blood, collected before transplantation. The receptors stem from a woman between 35 and 75 years old who later had graft-versus-host disease after an allogeneic stem cell transplant. Both conserved end residues are part of each CDR3. D genes are given only for firm matches. Clone size, where shown, is once, few, many, or a class for clones that have expanded.

size: once; V: TRBV7-9; D: NA; J: TRBJ2-5; CDR3: CASSLGYGRGKETQYF; DNA: TGTGCCAGCAGCTTGGGTTACGGGAGAGGAAAAGAGACCCAGTACTTC
size: NA; V: TRBV4-1; D: NA; J: TRBJ2-4; CDR3: CASSQPGLRAIQYF; DNA: TGCGCCAGCAGCCAGCCCGGCCTCAGGGCAATTCAGTACTTC
size: NA; V: TRBV29-1; D: NA; J: TRBJ2-2; CDR3: CSVLDGGTGELFF; DNA: TGCAGCGTCCTAGACGGAGGCACCGGGGAGCTGTTTTTT
size: NA; V: TRBV2; D: NA; J: TRBJ1-1; CDR3: CASSRMNTEAFF; DNA: TGTGCCAGCAGTAGGATGAACACTGAAGCTTTCTTT
size: NA; V: TRBV27; D: NA; J: TRBJ1-2; CDR3: CASSLGPGFVYGYTF; DNA: TGTGCCAGCAGTTTAGGTCCAGGGTTTGTCTATGGCTACACCTTC
size: NA; V: TRBV9; D: NA; J: TRBJ2-5; CDR3: CASSVGAREKSETQYF; DNA: TGTGCCAGCAGCGTAGGAGCCCGGGAGAAGTCAGAGACCCAGTACTTC
size: NA; V: TRBV13; D: TRBD1; J: TRBJ1-3; CDR3: CASSLRRQGVGNTIYF; DNA: TGTGCCAGCAGCTTAAGGAGACAGGGGGTTGGAAACACCATATATTTT
size: once; V: TRBV5-1; D: NA; J: TRBJ1-1; CDR3: CASSLLVDTQNTEAFF; DNA: TGCGCCAGCAGCTTGCTCGTCGACACGCAGAACACTGAAGCTTTCTTT
size: NA; V: TRBV5-4; D: NA; J: TRBJ1-2; CDR3: CASSTDGNYGYTF; DNA: TGTGCCAGCAGCACTGACGGGAACTATGGCTACACCTTC
size: NA; V: TRBV18; D: NA; J: TRBJ1-4; CDR3: CASSPGLNEKLFF; DNA: TGTGCCAGCTCACCTGGCCTTAATGAAAAACTGTTTTTT
size: NA; V: TRBV12-3/TRBV12-4; D: NA; J: TRBJ1-1; CDR3: CASSQQMNTEAFF; DNA: TGTGCCAGCAGTCAACAAATGAACACTGAAGCTTTCTTT
size: NA; V: TRBV3-1/TRBV3-2; D: NA; J: TRBJ1-2; CDR3: CASSQTSYGYTF; DNA: TGTGCCAGCAGCCAAACAAGCTATGGCTACACCTTC
size: NA; V: TRBV2; D: NA; J: TRBJ1-6; CDR3: CASSDRQSSYNSPLHF; DNA: TGTGCCAGCAGTGACAGGCAGAGCTCCTATAATTCACCCCTCCACTTT
size: NA; V: TRBV6-2/TRBV6-3; D: TRBD2; J: TRBJ2-1; CDR3: CASSYTGTSGSSEQFF; DNA: TGTGCCAGCAGTTACACCGGGACTAGCGGGAGTTCTGAGCAGTTCTTC
size: NA; V: TRBV11-3; D: TRBD2; J: TRBJ2-1; CDR3: CASSTSGRARDEQFF; DNA: TGTGCCAGCTCGACTAGCGGGAGGGCCCGGGATGAGCAGTTCTTC
size: NA; V: TRBV28; D: TRBD2; J: TRBJ2-1; CDR3: CATFTFPGRKREGSLNEQFF; DNA: TGTGCCACCTTCACTTTCCCCGGCAGGAAGCGGGAGGGGTCTTTGAATGAGCAGTTCTTC
size: NA; V: TRBV10-3; D: NA; J: TRBJ2-1; CDR3: CAISEMTGEQFF; DNA: TGTGCCATCAGTGAAATGACAGGCGAGCAGTTCTTC
size: once; V: TRBV7-8; D: NA; J: TRBJ2-1; CDR3: CASILVDEQFF; DNA: TGTGCCAGCATCCTAGTTGATGAGCAGTTCTTC
size: NA; V: TRBV5-4; D: NA; J: TRBJ2-5; CDR3: CASSTPGGGGRETQYF; DNA: TGTGCCAGCAGCACCCCGGGTGGAGGGGGCCGGGAGACCCAGTACTTC
size: NA; V: TRBV21-1; D: NA; J: TRBJ1-3; CDR3: CASSKEGQLVSGNTIYF; DNA: TGTGCCAGCAGCAAAGAGGGACAGTTAGTTTCTGGAAACACCATATATTTT
size: NA; V: TRBV4-3; D: NA; J: TRBJ1-1; CDR3: CASSQTWELNTEAFF; DNA: TGCGCCAGCAGCCAAACCTGGGAGCTGAACACTGAAGCTTTCTTT
size: NA; V: TRBV4-1; D: NA; J: TRBJ2-2; CDR3: CASSQGFVGRGPNTGELFF; DNA: TGCGCCAGCAGCCAAGGGTTTGTCGGGAGGGGGCCGAACACCGGGGAGCTGTTTTTT
size: NA; V: TRBV7-2; D: TRBD1; J: TRBJ1-2; CDR3: CASSRTGPYGYTF; DNA: TGTGCCAGCAGCCGGACAGGCCCCTATGGCTACACCTTC
size: NA; V: TRBV13; D: TRBD2; J: TRBJ2-7; CDR3: CASSDSGRVSEQYF; DNA: TGTGCCAGCAGCGATAGCGGGAGGGTATCCGAGCAGTACTTC
size: NA; V: TRBV5-6; D: NA; J: TRBJ1-1; CDR3: CASSPRQNTEAFF; DNA: TGTGCCAGCAGCCCCAGGCAGAACACTGAAGCTTTCTTT
size: NA; V: TRBV27; D: TRBD1; J: TRBJ1-4; CDR3: CASSAYDRGREKLFF; DNA: TGTGCCAGCAGTGCCTATGACAGGGGACGGGAAAAACTGTTTTTT
size: once; V: TRBV7-2; D: NA; J: TRBJ2-1; CDR3: CASSLARVRGPNEQFF; DNA: TGTGCCAGCAGCTTAGCGCGGGTCCGCGGCCCCAATGAGCAGTTCTTC
size: NA; V: TRBV6-5; D: NA; J: TRBJ2-5; CDR3: CAPQGGQETQYF; DNA: TGTGCCCCCCAGGGGGGCCAAGAGACCCAGTACTTC
size: NA; V: TRBV15; D: NA; J: TRBJ2-2; CDR3: CATSRARHSTGELFF; DNA: TGTGCCACCAGCAGGGCCAGGCACTCCACCGGGGAGCTGTTTTTT
size: NA; V: TRBV3-1/TRBV3-2; D: NA; J: TRBJ1-1; CDR3: CASSQPGANTEAFF; DNA: TGTGCCAGCAGCCAACCAGGGGCGAACACTGAAGCTTTCTTT
size: NA; V: TRBV28; D: NA; J: TRBJ2-7; CDR3: CASSTTGQQYF; DNA: TGTGCCAGCAGTACAACAGGTCAGCAGTACTTC
size: NA; V: TRBV6-5; D: NA; J: TRBJ1-5; CDR3: CASRPGNQPQHF; DNA: TGTGCCAGCAGACCAGGGAATCAGCCCCAGCATTTT
size: NA; V: TRBV6-5; D: NA; J: TRBJ1-3; CDR3: CASSHGQNQNTIYF; DNA: TGTGCCAGCAGCCACGGACAGAACCAAAACACCATATATTTT
size: NA; V: TRBV12-3/TRBV12-4; D: NA; J: TRBJ1-5; CDR3: CASSWGDQPQHF; DNA: TGTGCCAGCAGTTGGGGGGATCAGCCCCAGCATTTT
size: NA; V: TRBV2; D: TRBD2; J: TRBJ2-5; CDR3: CASGGTSGKETQYF; DNA: TGTGCCAGCGGCGGGACTAGCGGGAAAGAGACCCAGTACTTC
size: NA; V: TRBV6-5; D: TRBD1; J: TRBJ1-4; CDR3: CASSRNRGEKLFF; DNA: TGTGCCAGCAGTCGCAACAGGGGTGAAAAACTGTTTTTT
size: once; V: TRBV24-1; D: TRBD2; J: TRBJ2-5; CDR3: CATSDPRAGQETQYF; DNA: TGTGCCACCAGTGATCCAAGAGCGGGACAAGAGACCCAGTACTTC
size: NA; V: TRBV5-1; D: NA; J: TRBJ1-4; CDR3: CASRGQGGNEKLFF; DNA: TGCGCCAGCCGAGGCCAGGGAGGGAATGAAAAACTGTTTTTT
size: NA; V: TRBV19; D: TRBD1; J: TRBJ2-2; CDR3: CASLSIPGQGSGELFF; DNA: TGTGCCAGTCTCTCAATACCGGGACAGGGATCCGGGGAGCTGTTTTTT
size: NA; V: TRBV7-2; D: TRBD2; J: TRBJ2-1; CDR3: CASSPTSGSRDEQFF; DNA: TGTGCCAGCAGCCCGACTAGCGGGAGTCGGGATGAGCAGTTCTTC
size: NA; V: TRBV25-1; D: TRBD2; J: TRBJ2-3; CDR3: CASSQAGGETDTQYF; DNA: TGTGCCAGCAGTCAAGCGGGAGGCGAGACAGATACGCAGTATTTT
size: NA; V: TRBV7-9; D: NA; J: TRBJ2-4; CDR3: CASSPSRSGGLAKNIQYF; DNA: TGTGCCAGCAGCCCCTCGCGGTCCGGGGGCCTGGCCAAAAACATTCAGTACTTC
size: NA; V: TRBV28; D: NA; J: TRBJ1-2; CDR3: CASRPERIYGYTF; DNA: TGTGCCAGCAGACCAGAGAGGATCTATGGCTACACCTTC
size: NA; V: TRBV19; D: NA; J: TRBJ1-2; CDR3: CASSLDVRGRGYTF; DNA: TGTGCCAGTAGTCTCGATGTTCGGGGTAGGGGCTACACCTTC
size: NA; V: TRBV15; D: NA; J: TRBJ1-1; CDR3: CATSATVEGYTEAFF; DNA: TGTGCCACCAGCGCGACCGTCGAAGGGTACACTGAAGCTTTCTTT
size: NA; V: TRBV7-9; D: NA; J: TRBJ1-2; CDR3: CASSFTQGGYTF; DNA: TGTGCCAGCAGCTTTACCCAGGGTGGCTACACCTTC
size: NA; V: TRBV11-2; D: TRBD1; J: TRBJ1-2; CDR3: CASSSRDRGKANYGYTF; DNA: TGTGCCAGCAGCTCCCGGGACAGGGGCAAAGCTAACTATGGCTACACCTTC
size: NA; V: TRBV28; D: NA; J: TRBJ1-2; CDR3: CASRRLGGYTF; DNA: TGTGCCAGCAGGAGACTTGGGGGCTACACCTTC